This T cell receptor (beta chain) was profiled in a study of molecular identifiers for immune sequencing clone quantification. Bulk TCR libraries used previously described methods and listed TCR primers. TCRdb called the PCR reads again in MiXCR, with one record for every CDR3 protein. Counted here are some 94,000 distinct CDR3 sequences, around a quarter occurring once; the ten biggest clones make up less than 0.85%. On this clonotype: A read error may explain this, as a much larger clone is one base away.

The CDR3 has 13 residues. V shed 5 bases and J shed 6 bases, with 17 bases lying between them. Germline V gene lookup returns CDR1 DFQATT and CDR2 SNEGSKA (reference sequence). This clonotype originated in a human donor in good health. Some libraries in this study had Jurkat cell RNA spiked in. The rearrangement uses TRBV20-1 and TRBJ2-7; tentatively, D is TRBD1 (5 bases). Material: naive CD8+ T cells from blood, with Jurkat cell RNA spiked in. The subset is: FACS-sorted CD8+CD4-CCR7+CD45RA+ naive T cells. CDR3 sequence (DNA): TGCAGTGCTTATTCAGGGTTGGCGTGCGAGCAGTACTTC. Protein product: CSAYSGLACEQYF.